The following is a T cell receptor beta chain sequence with its context. The antigen is undetermined. Profiled with immunoSEQ multiplex PCR; TCRdb holds only in-frame clones, not every one. Here the sample spans 12,000 or so clones, approximately 86% being singletons. The sample originates from a study of chemoradiotherapy in HPV16-positive cancers. Study results and limitations: HPV-specific T cells were functionally defined from only two HPV16-positive patients. Candidate HPV-specific clones and E7-related TCR motifs grew in tumor during treatment.

This CDR3 is 16 amino acids long. Germline V gives CDR1 MNHEY, CDR2 SMNVEV (reference sequence). Trimming took 6 bases from V and 4 from J; bases not matched to a gene: 11. Repeated repertoire sampling spanned the course of chemoradiotherapy. This specimen was blood, taken from a patient who underwent chemoradiotherapy. This sequence was found in a human donor with HPV-associated anogenital cancer. This chain uses TRBV27 with TRBJ2-2, with 7 positions matching TRBD1. CDR3 sequence (DNA): TGTGCCAGCAGCCCTCTCGACAGGGTCGGCACCGGGGAGCTGTTTTTT. It yields the protein CASSPLDRVGTGELFF.